This TCR beta chain stems from a study of early T cells in non-severe SARS-CoV-2 infection. TCRdb analysed the 5' RACE reads with MiXCR anew, one entry per CDR3 protein. The sample shows tens of thousands of distinct CDR3 sequences, approximately 10% of them seen only once. Trimming stripped 0 bases from V and 6 bases from J, with 8 bases between. The CDR3 covers 13 residues. Germline V lookup: CDR1 SGHNT, CDR2 YYREEE (reference sequence). This clonotype was picked up a small number of times. The chain carries TRBV5-4 and TRBJ2-3, with D unresolved. Sequenced material: whole blood. The clonotype comes from an adult who was a healthcare worker with PCR-confirmed SARS-CoV-2 infection or an uninfected control (not recorded which). CDR3 nucleotide sequence: TGTGCCAGCAGCTTGGAGGTGGCCGATACGCAGTATTTT. This gives the protein CASSLEVADTQYF.